These T cell receptor beta chains were read from a single sample in a study of T-cell reconstitution after alpha-beta-depleted transplantation in children. TCRdb ran MiXCR on the PCR reads and lists one entry per CDR3 protein. The sample holds over 400,000 distinct CDR3 sequences; under 15% are singletons and the top ten take approximately 5.4%. Sequenced material: PBMCs from the stem cell graft donor, taken from the stem cell graft. All receptors derive from a human donor who donated a stem cell graft to a child with combined immunodeficiency. The CDR3 runs from the conserved cysteine through the conserved F or W. The D gene is left open where the match is weak. Clone size is shown for a subset of rows, as once, few, many or a class of expanded clone.

TRBV28	few	TRBJ2-7	-	CASSVALYSTYEQYF	TGTGCCAGCAGCGTCGCCCTCTACTCTACCTACGAGCAGTACTTC
TRBV7-2	-	TRBJ1-1	-	CASSLGSTRMQAFF	TGTGCCAGCAGCTTAGGGAGTACCAGGATGCAAGCTTTCTTT
TRBV19	few	TRBJ1-5	-	CASSTDGGYNRNQPQHF	TGTGCCAGTAGTACCGACGGCGGATATAACCGCAATCAGCCCCAGCATTTT
TRBV12-3/TRBV12-4	-	TRBJ2-1	TRBD2	CASSLVGGTSGVNEQFF	TGTGCCAGCAGTTTAGTTGGGGGGACTAGCGGGGTTAATGAGCAGTTCTTC
TRBV18	few	TRBJ2-5	-	CASSPVRVSQETQYF	TGTGCCAGCTCACCAGTCCGCGTTAGCCAAGAGACCCAGTACTTC
TRBV20-1	few	TRBJ1-4	-	CSARDEGGDEKLFF	TGCAGTGCCAGGGACGAGGGGGGAGATGAAAAACTGTTTTTT
TRBV20-1	-	TRBJ2-1	-	CSARVWDLSSYNEQFF	TGCAGTGCTAGAGTTTGGGACTTGAGCTCCTACAATGAGCAGTTCTTC
TRBV5-1	few	TRBJ2-5	-	CASSSGFASALQETQYF	TGCGCCAGCAGCTCTGGGTTTGCTAGCGCACTTCAAGAGACCCAGTACTTC
TRBV25-1	-	TRBJ2-1	-	CASSAYHNEQFF	TGTGCCAGCAGTGCATACCACAATGAGCAGTTCTTC
TRBV25-1	few	TRBJ2-5	-	CASIPGNGETQYF	TGTGCCAGCATCCCAGGAAACGGGGAGACCCAGTACTTC
TRBV12-3/TRBV12-4	many	TRBJ2-6	-	CASSYGGANVLTF	TGTGCCAGCAGTTACGGTGGGGCCAACGTCCTGACTTTC
TRBV11-2	few	TRBJ2-7	-	CASSLGGGASGEQYF	TGTGCCAGCAGCTTAGGGGGGGGCGCATCGGGCGAGCAGTACTTC
TRBV4-3	-	TRBJ2-3	-	CASSQVAPGGDLTDTQYF	TGCGCCAGCAGCCAAGTAGCACCGGGGGGCGACCTCACAGATACGCAGTATTTT
TRBV12-3/TRBV12-4	many	TRBJ2-7	TRBD2	CASSLSGGRYEQYF	TGTGCCAGCAGTTTAAGCGGGGGTCGCTACGAGCAGTACTTC
TRBV9	few	TRBJ2-7	TRBD2	CASSVGQRGYEQYF	TGTGCCAGCAGCGTCGGACAGCGGGGGTACGAGCAGTACTTC
TRBV7-9	-	TRBJ2-1	TRBD2	CASSYRWQLAVTYNEQFF	TGTGCCAGCAGCTACCGATGGCAACTAGCGGTCACCTACAATGAGCAGTTCTTC
TRBV12-3/TRBV12-4	many	TRBJ2-5	-	CASSFRSPETQYF	TGTGCCAGCAGTTTCCGGTCCCCAGAGACCCAGTACTTC
TRBV7-9	-	TRBJ2-7	-	CASQQGYEQYF	TGTGCCAGCCAACAGGGCTACGAGCAGTACTTC
TRBV27	many	TRBJ2-1	TRBD2	CASRETSGSYNEQFF	TGTGCCAGCAGGGAGACTAGCGGGAGCTACAATGAGCAGTTCTTC
TRBV7-9	few	TRBJ2-7	-	CASSLNRPWEQYF	TGTGCCAGCAGCTTAAACAGGCCGTGGGAGCAGTACTTC
TRBV5-1	few	TRBJ2-7	-	CASSLERGLRDEQYF	TGCGCCAGCAGCTTGGAACGGGGGCTGAGGGACGAGCAGTACTTC
TRBV24-1	-	TRBJ2-1	-	CATLWGALSYNEQFF	TGTGCCACCCTTTGGGGGGCCCTCTCCTACAATGAGCAGTTCTTC